These 5 T cell receptor beta chains originate from one sample sequenced in a study of blood T cell repertoires in COVID-19. Clones were read by immunoSEQ multiplex PCR, and TCRdb kept only the in-frame ones, dropping some. The sample lists about 190,000 clones, more than 70% occurring once. Sequences were obtained from peripheral blood. The receptors here all came from a human donor in a cohort sampled during active COVID-19.

A few counts support this clone. This chain uses TRBV4-1 with TRBJ2-1; 11 bases are a match to TRBD2. Looked up from germline, CDR1 is MGHRA and CDR2 is YSYEKL. This CDR3 is built from 16 residues. Unmatched junction bases numbered 7, after V lost 4 bases and J lost 5 bases. CDR3 loop: CASSLTTGLADNEQFF. Here the CDR3 DNA reads TGCGCCAGCAGCCTGACCACGGGACTAGCGGACAATGAGCAGTTCTTC.

The gene calls are TRBV5-1 and TRBJ2-7, with 10 nucleotides matching TRBD1. Trimming at V came to 5 bases and at J to 6 bases, leaving 14 bases not matched to a gene. The CDR3 spans 16 residues. Germline CDR1 is SGHRS and CDR2 is YFSETQ. CDR3 coding DNA: TGCGCCAGCAGTTACGACAGGGGGCTTTTCAGGCTCGAGCAGTACTTC. Its translation: CASSYDRGLFRLEQYF.

This chain links TRBV9 with TRBJ2-3; 7 bases are shared with TRBD2. CDR1 SGDLS and CDR2 YYNGEE come from the germline V gene. This CDR3 region has 16 residues. Trimming at V came to 0 bases and at J to 1 base, leaving 5 bases not matched to a gene. The CDR3 here is CASSVVTSGGTDTQYF. The CDR3 coding sequence is TGTGCCAGCAGCGTAGTAACCAGCGGGGGCACAGATACGCAGTATTTT.

Only one count was recorded for this clone. The chain links TRBV19 to TRBJ1-1, with a tentative D call TRBD1 (5 bases). This CDR3 is 14 amino acids long. Between the trimmed V and J ends, which lost 5 bases and 3 bases, there was a span of 13 bases. In germline, CDR1 is LNHDA, CDR2 SQIVND (reference sequence). The CDR3 DNA is TGTGCCAGTAGTCGATCAGGGTCGGACACTGAAGCTTTCTTT. It specifies CASSRSGSDTEAFF.

The genes are TRBV7-9 and TRBJ2-3; 10 positions agree with TRBD2. Germline loops: CDR1 SEHNR, CDR2 FQNEAQ (reference sequence). The CDR3 runs to 15 residues. Trimming took 5 bases from V and 5 from J; bases not matched to a gene: 7. The CDR3, as DNA: TGTGCCAGCAGCGCGCTAGCGGGAGACGGAGATACGCAGTATTTT. Its protein product is CASSALAGDGDTQYF.